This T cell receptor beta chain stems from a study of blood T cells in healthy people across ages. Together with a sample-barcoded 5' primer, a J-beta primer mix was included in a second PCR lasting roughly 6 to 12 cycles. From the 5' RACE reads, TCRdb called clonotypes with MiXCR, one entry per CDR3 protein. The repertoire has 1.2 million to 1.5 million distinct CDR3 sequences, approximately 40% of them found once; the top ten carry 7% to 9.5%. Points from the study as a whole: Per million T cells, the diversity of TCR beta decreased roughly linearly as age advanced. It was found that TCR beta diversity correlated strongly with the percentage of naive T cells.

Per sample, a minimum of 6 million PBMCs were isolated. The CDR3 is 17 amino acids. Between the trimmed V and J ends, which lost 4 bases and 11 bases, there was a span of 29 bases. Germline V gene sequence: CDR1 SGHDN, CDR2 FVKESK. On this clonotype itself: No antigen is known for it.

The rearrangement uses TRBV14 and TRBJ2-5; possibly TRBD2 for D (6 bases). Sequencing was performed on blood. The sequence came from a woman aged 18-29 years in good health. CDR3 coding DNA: TGTGCCAGCAGCCCCAGGGCGGGGCTAGCTTTCCACAATGAGCAGTACTTC. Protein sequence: CASSPRAGLAFHNEQYF.